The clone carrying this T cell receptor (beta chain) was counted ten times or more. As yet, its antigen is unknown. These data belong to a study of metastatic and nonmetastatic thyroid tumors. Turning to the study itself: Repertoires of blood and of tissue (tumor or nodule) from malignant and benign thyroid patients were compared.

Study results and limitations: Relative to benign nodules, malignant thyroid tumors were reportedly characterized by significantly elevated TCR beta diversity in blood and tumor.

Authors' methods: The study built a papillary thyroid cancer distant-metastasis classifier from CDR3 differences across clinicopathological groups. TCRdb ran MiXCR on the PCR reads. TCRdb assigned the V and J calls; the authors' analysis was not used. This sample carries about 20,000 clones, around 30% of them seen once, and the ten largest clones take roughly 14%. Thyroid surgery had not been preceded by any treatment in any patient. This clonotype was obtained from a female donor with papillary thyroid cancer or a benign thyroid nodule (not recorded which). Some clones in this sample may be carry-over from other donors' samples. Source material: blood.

The CDR3 DNA reads TGTGCCACCAGCAGGCCAACCGCAGGGGGGTCCTACAATGAGCAGTTCTTC. Protein sequence: CATSRPTAGGSYNEQFF. V is TRBV15 and J is TRBJ2-1; D is perhaps TRBD1 (7 bases). From germline, CDR1 is LNHNV and CDR2 YYDKDF (reference sequence). Trimming took 3 bases from V and 1 from J, leaving 16 bases between them. CDR3 length equals 17 residues.